The source of this TCR beta chain is a study of shared clonotypes between healthy human individuals (dated by TCRdb to about 2020). For context, the study as a whole: Three men and a couple of women, aged 18 to 49 years, made up the cohort. Libraries were prepared and TCR repertoires were sequenced by different laboratories using diverse techniques, in order to increase sequencing depth and limit assay-specific biases. The study deeply sequenced blood TCR repertoires of several healthy adults to estimate repertoire size and the extent of clonotype sharing between individuals. Each donor's leukapheresis produced roughly between roughly 0.85 and 9.5 billion PBMCs. What the work shows at the level of the full study, not this receptor alone: Because the study included a small number of donors, the genetic and exposure-history diversity represented was limited. Sampling was restricted to blood, and TCR repertoires in tissue are likely to differ from TCR repertoires in blood. Based on pairwise subsampling, the degree of clonotype sharing among donors was expected to be affected by sequencing depth.

Using the deep immunoSEQ assay, TCR CDR3 regions were amplified from genomic DNA by multiplex PCR. Genomic DNA extracted from each cell subset was distributed evenly over all wells of several immunoSEQ 96-well plates, and each plate served as one replicate. For unsorted PBMC, roughly 0.3 ug genomic DNA, equal to 32,000 or so T cell genomes, was loaded into each replicate PCR. Unsorted PBMC genomic DNA was sequenced across ten immunoSEQ deep assay plates. Purified libraries were measured with a Qubit 3.0 fluorometer, size-checked on a Bioanalyzer 2100, and measured again with the KAPA Library Quantification kit. A separate single-read 150-cycle Illumina NextSeq 550 flow cell was used to sequence each immunoSEQ 96-well plate. For the original study's pipeline: Because only junctional sequences without quality scores were contained in the immunoSEQ output, filtering matching that applied to full-length reads could not be performed. To assign V/J genes and CDR3, sequences were annotated using PyIR, a Python wrapper for IgBLAST v1.9, with IMGT germline references. Reads were filtered out if the reads had weak V/J assignments (E-value above 1e-6), no CDR3, stop codons, out-of-frame junctions, or ambiguous translated residues. V3J clonotypes were defined by identical inferred V gene, J gene, and CDR3 amino acid sequence. Percentage overlap between repertoires was calculated by dividing the number of shared unique clonotypes by the size of the smaller repertoire. Three approaches were used to assess repertoire richness: RTK rarefaction, the Chao1 estimator, and Recon v2.1 estimates of unobserved clonotypes. The table was pulled from immuneACCESS by TCRdb, which kept in-frame rearrangements only. Such tables lose some clones; where checked, under half of the loss comes from unresolved V genes, and the rest has no known cause. V and J calls and clone size are given by that table; D and trimming were obtained from the DNA. This sample is represented by some 490,000 clones; about 85% of them were singletons. In total, the top ten clones hold about 12% of the sample.

This clone turned up a few times. Its antigen has not been determined. There are no base qualities to consult, and no much larger clone falls within one base. CDR1 LNHDA and CDR2 SQIVND were looked up in the germline V gene (reference sequence). At the junction V is shortened by 7 bases and J by 7 bases, with 16 bases in between. The CDR3 spans 13 residues, from the cysteine through the phenylalanine. Here the CDR3 DNA is all that survives: 39 bases in frame from base 1. The donors were healthy, HIV-negative adults with no recently reported acute infections or vaccinations. Every donor was a Caucasian adult residing in Nashville, Tennessee, USA. For unsorted samples, tens of millions of PBMCs were counted, and genomic DNA was extracted using the QIAamp DNA Blood Mini kit. Blood was collected by leukapheresis, and PBMCs were isolated by Ficoll-Histopaque density gradient centrifugation and then cryopreserved in liquid nitrogen vapor phase.

The TCR sequence derives from a woman aged 40 to 49 in good health. Some clones in this sample may be carry-over from other donors' samples. Recombination joined TRBV19 with TRBJ1-1; no D gene is confidently identified. The sample comprised PBMCs. The sequence in DNA is TGTGCCAGTATCCCCTTGGGCAGAGGTGAAGCTTTCTTT. This sequence encodes CASIPLGRGEAFF.